The 21 T cell receptor beta chains in this list originate from one sample, sequenced in a study of cytomegalovirus exposure and HLA in healthy donors. Primers for the PCR totalled 60 Vbeta and 13 Jbeta. The table came from immunoSEQ multiplex PCR; TCRdb's copy has only in-frame clones and leaves some out. Seen here are about 200,000 clones, 65% to 85% observed once, and the top ten hold about 1.8%. The sequenced sample was PBMCs. Receptors originate from a man younger than 35 in good health and CMV-seronegative.

The J gene is TRBJ1-2, the V gene TRBV7-2, with 8 bases fitting TRBD1. The CDR3 length is 16 residues. The V gene's germline CDR1 is SGHTA and CDR2 FQGNSA. With V trimmed by 4 bases and J by 1 base, 8 bases remained unmatched. The CDR3 coding sequence is TGTGCCAGCAGCTATATAAGGACAGGGATTAACTATGGCTACACCTTC. Protein product: CASSYIRTGINYGYTF.

V gene TRBV14 combines with J gene TRBJ1-6, with D unclear. Germline CDR1 SGHDN, CDR2 FVKESK. The V gene lost 1 base and the J gene lost 8 bases, with 6 bases spanning the gap. This CDR3 has 13 residues. CDR3 sequence (DNA): TGTGCCAGCAGCCAAGTCATGTATTCACCCCTCCACTTT. Translated, it gives CASSQVMYSPLHF. Drawing the rest from reference TRBV14 and TRBJ1-6, the complete variable domain is EAGVTQFPSHSVIEKGQTVTLRCDPISGHDNLYWYRRVMGKEIKFLLHFVKESKQDESGMPNNRFLAERTGGTYSTLKVQPAELEDSGVYFCASSQVMYSPLHFGNGTRLTVT.

The rearrangement links TRBV27 to TRBJ2-1, with D perhaps matching TRBD2 (6 bases). The germline V gene encodes CDR1 MNHEY and CDR2 SMNVEV (reference sequence). Trimming cost V 10 bases and J 1 base, with 11 bases left between them. The CDR3 covers 13 residues. CDR3 loop: CATRDFSYNEQFF. The CDR3 nucleotides read TGTGCCACCCGGGACTTTTCCTACAATGAGCAGTTCTTC.

The chain joins TRBV11-2 to TRBJ2-1; maybe TRBD2 (6 bases). The CDR3 spans 16 residues. CDR1 SGHAT and CDR2 FQNNGV come from the germline V gene. The V and J ends lost 3 bases and 7 bases respectively, with 19 bases between them. CDR3 in amino acids: CASSLNIWSSVNEQFF. The CDR3 coding sequence is TGTGCCAGCAGCTTGAACATATGGTCTAGCGTGAATGAGCAGTTCTTC.

Here the CDR3 reads CASSRPSGGTSWETQYF. CDR3 DNA: TGTGCCAGCAGCCGCCCTAGCGGAGGCACCAGCTGGGAGACCCAGTACTTC. The chain links TRBV21-1 to TRBJ2-5; TRBD2, the table's D call, was not compared with the DNA. TRBV21-1 is a pseudogene locus. The CDR3 has 17 amino acids.

The chain is built from TRBV4-1 and TRBJ2-3; 10 bases line up with TRBD2. The CDR3 runs 20 residues. Unmatched junction bases numbered 18, after V lost 3 bases and J lost 3 bases. The V gene's germline CDR1 is MGHRA and CDR2 YSYEKL. CDR3 amino acids: CASSHPEGASGRAGTDTQYF. CDR3 nucleotide sequence: TGCGCCAGCAGCCATCCCGAGGGGGCTAGCGGGAGAGCGGGAACAGATACGCAGTATTTT.

The V gene is TRBV13, the J gene TRBJ1-4; D is unclear. Trimming took 7 bases from V and 4 from J, leaving 13 bases between them. The CDR3 sequence is 14 residues long. Germline CDR1 is PRHDT and CDR2 is FYEKMQ (reference sequence). The CDR3 DNA reads as TGTGCCAGCACAAACGGAGAGGGTAATGAAAAACTGTTTTTT. This translates into CASTNGEGNEKLFF.

This chain joins TRBV27 and TRBJ2-4; 8 bases are shared with TRBD2. Trimming removed 2 bases from V and 0 bases from J; junction bases left unmatched: 12. CDR3 length equals 19 residues. CDR1 and CDR2 from the germline V gene are MNHEY and SMNVEV (reference sequence). The CDR3 here is CASSLRSGRSLVAKNIQYF. The CDR3 nucleotides read TGTGCCAGCAGTTTACGCAGCGGGAGAAGCTTAGTAGCCAAAAACATTCAGTACTTC.

The rearrangement joins TRBV9 to TRBJ1-2; D is ambiguous. Trimming removed 0 bases from V and 2 bases from J, with 11 bases in between. The CDR3 contains 15 residues. Germline V gives CDR1 SGDLS, CDR2 YYNGEE. The CDR3 DNA follows: TGTGCCAGCAGCGTAGCCCTCCTCGGGAACTATGGCTACACCTTC. Translation gives CASSVALLGNYGYTF. The full variable domain, completed using reference TRBV9 and TRBJ1-2, is DSGVTQTPKHLITATGQRVTLRCSPRSGDLSVYWYQQSLDQGLQFLIQYYNGEERAKGNILERFSAQQFPDLHSELNLSSLELGDSALYFCASSVALLGNYGYTFGSGTRLTVV.

The V call is TRBV5-4, the J call TRBJ1-4, with no clear D. Per germline, CDR1 SGHNT and CDR2 YYREEE (reference sequence). V was trimmed by 1 base and J by 4 bases, leaving 11 bases between them. This CDR3 contains 15 residues. The CDR3 DNA is TGTGCCAGCAGCTTGCACAGTATTTTTAATGAAAAACTGTTTTTT. Its translation: CASSLHSIFNEKLFF.

The CDR3 reads CASSLTSGGGNEQFF. The CDR3 DNA is TGTGCCAGCAGTCTGACTAGCGGGGGTGGGAATGAGCAGTTCTTC. This chain links TRBV7-2 with TRBJ2-1; 12 bases align to TRBD2. V was pared by 6 bases and J by 7 bases, with 7 bases of the junction left unmatched. The germline V gene encodes CDR1 SGHTA and CDR2 FQGNSA. This CDR3 has 15 residues.

The rearrangement joins TRBV4-2 to TRBJ2-3, with unresolved D. Germline V gene data show CDR1 as LGHNA and CDR2 as YNFKEQ. This CDR3 has 12 residues. Trimming removed 1 base from V and 5 bases from J, with 4 bases in between. In DNA form, the CDR3 reads TGTGCCAGCAGCCAAGTAAAAGATACGCAGTATTTT. Translated, it gives CASSQVKDTQYF.

The rearrangement uses TRBV18 and TRBJ1-1, with 8 bases identical to TRBD1. Losses at the gene ends were 5 bases for V and 5 bases for J; bases not matched to a gene: 7. The CDR3 runs to 14 residues. The germline CDR1 and CDR2 sequences are KGHSH and LQKENI. CDR3 protein: CASSSDRGLTEAFF. In DNA, the CDR3 is TGTGCCAGCTCATCAGACAGGGGATTGACTGAAGCTTTCTTT.

The chain joins TRBV4-1 to TRBJ2-3; 10 nucleotides agree with TRBD1. The germline V gene has CDR1 MGHRA and CDR2 YSYEKL. The CDR3 contains 17 residues. Trimming took 0 bases from V and 5 from J; bases not matched to a gene: 8. Here the CDR3 reads CASSQDLTGGGVDTQYF. The DNA for the CDR3 is TGCGCCAGCAGCCAAGATTTGACAGGGGGCGGAGTAGATACGCAGTATTTT.

The rearrangement joins TRBV28 to TRBJ1-3; D is unresolved. CDR3 length equals 17 residues. The germline CDR1 and CDR2 sequences are MDHEN and SYDVKM. V dropped 3 bases and J dropped 0 bases, with 15 bases sitting between them. The CDR3, as DNA: TGTGCCAGCAGTTTCGGCGTCCAGCGAAGCTCTGGAAACACCATATATTTT. It specifies CASSFGVQRSSGNTIYF.

The J gene is TRBJ1-2, the V gene TRBV15; D call uncertain. With 0 bases removed from V and 2 bases from J, the gap between germline ends came to 7 bases. Germline V gene data show CDR1 as LNHNV and CDR2 as YYDKDF (reference sequence). The CDR3 has 14 amino acids. The CDR3 reads CATSRDPGNYGYTF. The CDR3 DNA sequence: TGTGCCACCAGCAGAGATCCGGGAAACTATGGCTACACCTTC.

The chain joins TRBV7-2 to TRBJ1-2; 7 bases agree with TRBD1. The CDR3 length is 15 residues. Germline V gene lookup returns CDR1 SGHTA and CDR2 FQGNSA. V shed 2 bases and J 5 bases; nucleotides not matched to a gene: 8. The CDR3 DNA follows: TGTGCCAGCAGCTTAAGCTCCTGGGACAGTTATGGCTACACCTTC. Amino acid sequence: CASSLSSWDSYGYTF.

The chain has TRBV7-2 and TRBJ2-5, with TRBD2 matching over 9 bases. Germline loops: CDR1 SGHTA, CDR2 FQGNSA. Unmatched junction bases numbered 6, after V lost 2 bases and J lost 5 bases. This CDR3 region has 15 residues. The CDR3 nucleotides read TGTGCCAGCAGCTTATCGGGCGGGAGGGGCGAGACCCAGTACTTC. This encodes CASSLSGGRGETQYF.

V usage is TRBV7-2 and J usage is TRBJ1-1, with 8 bases lining up with TRBD1. CDR3 length equals 18 residues. V lost 5 bases and J lost 3; bases outside the gene matches: 17. Germline loops: CDR1 SGHTA, CDR2 FQGNSA. Here the CDR3 reads CASSRTWTGIPPYTEAFF. CDR3 bases: TGTGCCAGCAGCCGGACTTGGACAGGGATTCCCCCATACACTGAAGCTTTCTTT. The full variable domain, in which reference TRBV7-2 and TRBJ1-1 provide the parts outside the CDR3, is GAGVSQSPSNKVTEKGKDVELRCDPISGHTALYWYRQSLGQGLEFLIYFQGNSAPDKSGLPSDRFSAERTGGSVSTLTIQRTQQEDSAVYLCASSRTWTGIPPYTEAFFGQGTRLTVV.

The J gene is TRBJ2-7, the V gene TRBV6-6, with 10 bases fitting TRBD1. Losses at the gene ends were 5 bases for V and 2 bases for J; bases not matched to a gene: 6. Germline CDR1 is MNHNY and CDR2 is SVGAGI (reference sequence). There are 15 residues in the CDR3. CDR3 sequence (DNA): TGTGCCAGCAGTCAACCGGGACAGGGGACCTACGAGCAGTACTTC. Its protein is CASSQPGQGTYEQYF.

This clone turned up a few times. The gene calls are TRBV11-2 and TRBJ2-1, with a tentative D call TRBD2 (6 bases). The CDR3 has 13 amino acids. Germline lookup yields CDR1 SGHAT and CDR2 FQNNGV. Trimming removed 5 bases from V and 4 bases from J, with 9 bases in between. The CDR3 DNA reads TGTGCCAGCAGCCCGGGACTGTACAATGAGCAGTTCTTC. This gives the protein CASSPGLYNEQFF.